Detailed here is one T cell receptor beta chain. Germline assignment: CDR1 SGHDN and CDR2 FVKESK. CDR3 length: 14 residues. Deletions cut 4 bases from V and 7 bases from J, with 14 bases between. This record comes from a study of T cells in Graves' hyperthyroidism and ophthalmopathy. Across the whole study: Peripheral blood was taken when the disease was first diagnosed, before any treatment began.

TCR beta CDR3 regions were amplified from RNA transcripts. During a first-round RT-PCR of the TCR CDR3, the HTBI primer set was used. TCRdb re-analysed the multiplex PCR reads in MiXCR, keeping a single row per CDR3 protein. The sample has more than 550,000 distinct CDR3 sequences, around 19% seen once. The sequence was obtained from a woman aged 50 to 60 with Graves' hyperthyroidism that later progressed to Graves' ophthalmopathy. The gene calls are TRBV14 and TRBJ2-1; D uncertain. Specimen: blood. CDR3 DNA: TGTGCCAGCAGCCCTTCTGGTCCCTTTAATGAGCAGTTCTTC. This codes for CASSPSGPFNEQFF.